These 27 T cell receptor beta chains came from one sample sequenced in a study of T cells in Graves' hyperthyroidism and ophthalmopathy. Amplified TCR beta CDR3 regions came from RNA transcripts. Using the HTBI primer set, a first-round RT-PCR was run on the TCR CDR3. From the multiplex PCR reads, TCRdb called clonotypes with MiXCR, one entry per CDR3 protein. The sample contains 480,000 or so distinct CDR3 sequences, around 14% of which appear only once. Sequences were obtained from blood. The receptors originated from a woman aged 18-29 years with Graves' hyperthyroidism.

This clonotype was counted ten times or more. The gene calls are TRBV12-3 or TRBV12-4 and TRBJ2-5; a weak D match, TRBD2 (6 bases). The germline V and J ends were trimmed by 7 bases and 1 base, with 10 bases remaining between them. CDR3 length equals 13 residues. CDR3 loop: CASTRDFQETQYF. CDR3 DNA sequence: TGTGCCAGCACCCGGGACTTCCAAGAGACCCAGTACTTC.

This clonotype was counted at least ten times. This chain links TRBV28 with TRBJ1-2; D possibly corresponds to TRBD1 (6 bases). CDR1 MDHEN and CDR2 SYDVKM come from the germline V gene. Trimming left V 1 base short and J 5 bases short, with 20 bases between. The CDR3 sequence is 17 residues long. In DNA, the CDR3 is TGTGCCAGCAGTTTATATGCACAACGGACAGTCCTATATGGCTACACCTTC. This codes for CASSLYAQRTVLYGYTF.

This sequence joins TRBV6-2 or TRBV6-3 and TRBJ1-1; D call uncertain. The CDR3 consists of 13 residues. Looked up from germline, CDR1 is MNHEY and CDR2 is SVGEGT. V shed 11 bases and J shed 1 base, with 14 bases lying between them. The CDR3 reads CAGQAPGNTEAFF. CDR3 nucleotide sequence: TGTGCCGGCCAGGCCCCAGGGAACACTGAAGCTTTCTTT.

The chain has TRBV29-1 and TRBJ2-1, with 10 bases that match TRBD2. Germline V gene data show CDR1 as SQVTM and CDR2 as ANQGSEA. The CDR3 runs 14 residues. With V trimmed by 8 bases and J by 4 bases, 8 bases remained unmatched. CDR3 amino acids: CSFLLAGRYNEQFF. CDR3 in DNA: TGCAGCTTCCTACTAGCGGGAAGGTACAATGAGCAGTTCTTC.

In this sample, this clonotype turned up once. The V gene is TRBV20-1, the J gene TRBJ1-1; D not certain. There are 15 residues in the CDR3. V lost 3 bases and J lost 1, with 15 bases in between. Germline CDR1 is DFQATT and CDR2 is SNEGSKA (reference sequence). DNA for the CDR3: TGCAGTGCTAGTTCGCCCCGGGTTGGGAACACTGAAGCTTTCTTT. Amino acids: CSASSPRVGNTEAFF.

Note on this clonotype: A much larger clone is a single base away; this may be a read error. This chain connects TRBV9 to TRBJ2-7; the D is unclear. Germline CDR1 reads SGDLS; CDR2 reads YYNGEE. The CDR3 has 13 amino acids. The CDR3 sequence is CASSVAGKDEQCF. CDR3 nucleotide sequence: TGTGCCAGCAGCGTAGCTGGTAAAGACGAGCAGTGCTTC.

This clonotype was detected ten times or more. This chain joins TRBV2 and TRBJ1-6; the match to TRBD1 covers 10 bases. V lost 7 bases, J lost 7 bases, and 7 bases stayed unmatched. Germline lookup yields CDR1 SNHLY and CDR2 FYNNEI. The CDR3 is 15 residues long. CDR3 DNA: TGTGCCAGCACCCGCCTGACAGGGGGCAATTCACCCCTCCACTTT. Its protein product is CASTRLTGGNSPLHF.

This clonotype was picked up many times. The CDR3 here is CAGSGSVTDTQYF. CDR3 nucleotide sequence: TGTGCCGGTAGCGGGAGTGTCACAGATACGCAGTATTTT. This chain links TRBV6-2 or TRBV6-3 with TRBJ2-3, with 9 bases aligning to TRBD2. V dropped 11 bases and J dropped 2; count of bases not matched to a gene: 5. Per the germline V gene, CDR1 is MNHEY and CDR2 is SVGEGT. The CDR3 sequence is 13 residues long.

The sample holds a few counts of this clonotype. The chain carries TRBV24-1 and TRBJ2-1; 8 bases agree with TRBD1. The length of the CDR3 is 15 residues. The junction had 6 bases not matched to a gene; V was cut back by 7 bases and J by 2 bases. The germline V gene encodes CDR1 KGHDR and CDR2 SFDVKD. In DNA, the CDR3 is TGTGCCACCAGCATACAGGGGGGTCCCTACAATGAGCAGTTCTTC. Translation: CATSIQGGPYNEQFF.

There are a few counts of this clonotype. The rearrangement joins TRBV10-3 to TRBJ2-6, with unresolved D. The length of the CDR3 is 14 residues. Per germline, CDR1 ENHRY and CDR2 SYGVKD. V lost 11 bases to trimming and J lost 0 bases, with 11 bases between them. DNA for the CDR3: TGTGCCTCTCTACAAGACTCTGGGGCCAACGTCCTGACTTTC. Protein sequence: CASLQDSGANVLTF.

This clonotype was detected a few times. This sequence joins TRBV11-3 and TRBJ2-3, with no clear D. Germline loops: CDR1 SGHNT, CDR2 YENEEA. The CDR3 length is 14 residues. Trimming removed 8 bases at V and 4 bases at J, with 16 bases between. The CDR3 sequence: CASGSWRGADTQYF. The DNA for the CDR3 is TGTGCCAGCGGCTCTTGGCGCGGCGCAGATACGCAGTATTTT.

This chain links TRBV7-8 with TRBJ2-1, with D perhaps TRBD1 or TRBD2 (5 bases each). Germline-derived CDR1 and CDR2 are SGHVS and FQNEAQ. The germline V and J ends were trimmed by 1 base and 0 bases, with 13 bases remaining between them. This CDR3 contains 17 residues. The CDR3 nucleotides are TGTGCCAGCAGCTTAGAGGCCGGGACGAGCTCCTACAATGAGCAGTTCTTC. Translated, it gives CASSLEAGTSSYNEQFF. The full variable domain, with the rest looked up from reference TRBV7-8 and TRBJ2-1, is GAGVSQSPRYKVAKRGQDVALRCDPISGHVSLFWYQQALGQGPEFLTYFQNEAQLDKSGLPSDRFFAERPEGSVSTLKIQRTQQEDSAVYLCASSLEAGTSSYNEQFFGPGTRLTVL.

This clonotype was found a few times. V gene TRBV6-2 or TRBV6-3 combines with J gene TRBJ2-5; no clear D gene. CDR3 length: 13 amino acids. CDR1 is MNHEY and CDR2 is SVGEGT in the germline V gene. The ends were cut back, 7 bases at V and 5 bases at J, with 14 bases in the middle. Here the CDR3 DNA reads TGTGCCAGCACTCAGTGGGCTTTTGAGACCCAGTACTTC. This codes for CASTQWAFETQYF.

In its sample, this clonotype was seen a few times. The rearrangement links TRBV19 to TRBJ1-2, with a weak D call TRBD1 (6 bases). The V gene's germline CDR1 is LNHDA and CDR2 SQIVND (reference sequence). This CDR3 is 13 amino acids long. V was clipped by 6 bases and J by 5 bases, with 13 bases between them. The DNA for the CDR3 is TGTGCCAGTAGGGACAGCACGAGGTATGGCTACACCTTC. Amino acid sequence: CASRDSTRYGYTF.

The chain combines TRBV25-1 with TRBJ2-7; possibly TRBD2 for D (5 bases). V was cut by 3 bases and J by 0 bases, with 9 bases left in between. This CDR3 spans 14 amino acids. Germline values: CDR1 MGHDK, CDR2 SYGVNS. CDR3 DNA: TGTGCCAGCAGTGATCGTGGGAGCTCCTACGAGCAGTACTTC. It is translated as CASSDRGSSYEQYF.

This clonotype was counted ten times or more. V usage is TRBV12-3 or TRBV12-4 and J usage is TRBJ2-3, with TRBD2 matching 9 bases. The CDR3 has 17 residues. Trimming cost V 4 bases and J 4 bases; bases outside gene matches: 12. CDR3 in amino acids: CASSSGTSRGGADTQYF. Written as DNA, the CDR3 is TGTGCCAGCAGTTCCGGGACTAGCAGGGGCGGCGCAGATACGCAGTATTTT.

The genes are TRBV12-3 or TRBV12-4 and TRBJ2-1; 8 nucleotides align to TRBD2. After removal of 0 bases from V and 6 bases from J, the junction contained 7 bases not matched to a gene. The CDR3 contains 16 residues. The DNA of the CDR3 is TGTGCCAGCAGTTTAGCGTTGGCGGGAGGTGCCAATGAGCAGTTCTTC. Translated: CASSLALAGGANEQFF.

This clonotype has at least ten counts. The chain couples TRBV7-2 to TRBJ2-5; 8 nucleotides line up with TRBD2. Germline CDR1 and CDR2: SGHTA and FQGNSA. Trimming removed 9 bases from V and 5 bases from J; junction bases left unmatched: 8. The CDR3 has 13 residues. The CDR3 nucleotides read TGTGCCAGTCAGAGCGGGAGTGTTGAGACCCAGTACTTC. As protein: CASQSGSVETQYF.

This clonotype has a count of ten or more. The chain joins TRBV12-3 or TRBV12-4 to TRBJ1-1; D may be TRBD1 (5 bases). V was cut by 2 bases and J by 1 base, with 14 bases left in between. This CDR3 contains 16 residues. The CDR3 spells CASSLFFGTENTEAFF. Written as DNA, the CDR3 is TGTGCCAGCAGTTTATTTTTCGGGACCGAGAACACTGAAGCTTTCTTT.

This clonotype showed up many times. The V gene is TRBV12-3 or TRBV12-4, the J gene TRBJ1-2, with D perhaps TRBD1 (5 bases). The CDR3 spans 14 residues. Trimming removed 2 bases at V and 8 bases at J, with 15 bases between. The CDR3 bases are TGTGCCAGCAGTTTACCCCCAGGGTCCGCGGGCTACACCTTC. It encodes CASSLPPGSAGYTF.

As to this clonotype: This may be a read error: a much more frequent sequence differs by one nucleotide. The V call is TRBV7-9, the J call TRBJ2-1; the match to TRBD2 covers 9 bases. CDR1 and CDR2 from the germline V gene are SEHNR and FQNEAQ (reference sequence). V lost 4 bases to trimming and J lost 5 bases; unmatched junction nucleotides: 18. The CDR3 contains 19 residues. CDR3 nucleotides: TGTGCCAGCAGCTCCCCAATAGGCGGGAGGGGTACGGAGGACAATGAGCAGTTCTTC. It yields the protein CASSSPIGGRGTEDNEQFF.

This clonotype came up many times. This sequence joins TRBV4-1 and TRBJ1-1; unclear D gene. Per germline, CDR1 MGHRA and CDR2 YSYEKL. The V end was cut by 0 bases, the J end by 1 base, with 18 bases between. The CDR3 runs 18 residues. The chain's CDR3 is CASSQDQMWRAANTEAFF. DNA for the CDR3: TGCGCCAGCAGCCAAGATCAGATGTGGAGGGCAGCGAACACTGAAGCTTTCTTT.

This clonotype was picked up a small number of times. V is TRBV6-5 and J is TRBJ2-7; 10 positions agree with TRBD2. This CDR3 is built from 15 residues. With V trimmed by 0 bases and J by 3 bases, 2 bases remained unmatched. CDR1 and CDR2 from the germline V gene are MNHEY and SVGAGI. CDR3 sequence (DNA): TGTGCCAGCAGTTACTCGGCTAGCGGGAGCTACGAGCAGTACTTC. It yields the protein CASSYSASGSYEQYF.

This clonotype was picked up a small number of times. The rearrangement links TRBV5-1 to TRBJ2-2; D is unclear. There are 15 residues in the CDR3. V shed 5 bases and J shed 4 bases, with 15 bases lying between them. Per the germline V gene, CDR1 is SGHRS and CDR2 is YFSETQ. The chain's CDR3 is CASRFGPPGTGELFF. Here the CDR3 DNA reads TGCGCCAGCAGATTCGGTCCCCCGGGCACCGGGGAGCTGTTTTTT.

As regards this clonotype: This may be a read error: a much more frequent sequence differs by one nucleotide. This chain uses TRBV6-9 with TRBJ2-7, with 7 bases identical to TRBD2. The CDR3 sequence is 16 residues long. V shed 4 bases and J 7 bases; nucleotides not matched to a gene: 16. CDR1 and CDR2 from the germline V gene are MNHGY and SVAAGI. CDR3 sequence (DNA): TGTGCCAGCAGTTCTCCTGGGGCTAGCGGAAGGAATGAGCAGTACTTC. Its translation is CASSSPGASGRNEQYF.

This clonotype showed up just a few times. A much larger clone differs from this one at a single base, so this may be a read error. This CDR3 reads CASSPPSKGEQYV. CDR3 DNA sequence: TGTGCCAGCAGTCCACCCTCTAAGGGCGAGCAGTACGTC. The chain is built from TRBV28 and TRBJ2-7; D remains unclear. Germline CDR1 is MDHEN and CDR2 is SYDVKM. The CDR3 has 13 amino acids. V dropped 5 bases and J dropped 6 bases, with 14 bases sitting between them.

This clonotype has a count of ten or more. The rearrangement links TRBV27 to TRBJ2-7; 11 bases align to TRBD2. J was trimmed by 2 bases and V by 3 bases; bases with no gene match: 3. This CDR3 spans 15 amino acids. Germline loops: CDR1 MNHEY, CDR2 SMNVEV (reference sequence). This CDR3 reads CASSLVAGGAYEQYF. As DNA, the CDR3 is TGTGCCAGCAGTTTGGTAGCGGGAGGGGCCTACGAGCAGTACTTC.